Sequencing of this T cell receptor (beta chain) was carried out in a study of T cell repertoires in cytomegalovirus infection. TCRdb reprocessed the reads via MiXCR and lists one record per CDR3 protein. This table holds a few hundred thousand distinct CDR3 sequences, 17% found once. Trimming pared 0 bases from V and 5 bases from J, leaving 16 bases between. The CDR3 spans 17 residues. Germline V gene lookup returns CDR1 LGHNA and CDR2 YNFKEQ. As for this clonotype: The antigen remains undetermined.

General study findings and limits: Summed frequency of shared TCR beta families picked out CMV carriers who also had the relevant HLA. HLA-C-restricted CMV-specific TCR beta clonotypes were dominant in the ex vivo response.

This clonotype was obtained from a human donor in good health (CMV status not recorded). Some clones in this sample may be carry-over from other donors' samples. The chain has TRBV4-2 and TRBJ1-4, with D perhaps TRBD1 (6 bases). The sequencing input was PBMCs. Here the CDR3 DNA reads TGTGCCAGCAGCCAAGATTCTGGGCTCGGACAGAATGAAAAACTGTTTTTT. This translates into CASSQDSGLGQNEKLFF.